The entry below gives a single T cell receptor beta chain sequence along with its context. The antigen remains unidentified. This entry is derived from a study of shared clonotypes between healthy human individuals. V gave up 0 bases and J gave up 12 bases, with 12 bases separating them. This CDR3 contains 13 residues. Germline V gene sequence: CDR1 SGHRS, CDR2 YFSETQ. It was into CD45RA+ naive and CD45RA-negative memory subsets that the CD4+ cells were split. The repertoire was sequenced with immunoSEQ multiplex PCR; TCRdb's copy has only in-frame clones and lacks some. The top ten clones hold about 1.5% of a sample with over a million clones, about 75% of them seen once. The study, taken as a whole, reports: Larger estimated richness was generally seen in naive subsets than in memory subsets.

The TCR was taken from a man between 18 and 35 years old in good health. J is TRBJ2-2 and V is TRBV5-1, with D perhaps TRBD1 or TRBD2 (6 bases each). The material sequenced was memory CD4+ T cells sorted from blood. Subset in this sample: CD45RA-negative fraction. This CDR3 is CASSLEGRDKLFF. CDR3 DNA: TGCGCCAGCAGCTTGGAGGGGCGGGACAAGCTGTTTTTT.